This section outlines one T cell receptor beta chain sequence together with its context. This sample was included in a study of T-cell reconstitution after alpha-beta-depleted transplantation in children. The CDR3 extends over 15 amino acids. CDR1 and CDR2 (germline): LGHNA, YSLEER. The ends were cut back, 0 bases at V and 4 bases at J, with 12 bases in the middle. Molecular barcoding with unique molecular identifiers was used for the TCRbeta library. TCRdb called the PCR reads again in MiXCR, with one record for every CDR3 protein. The data contain 420,000 or so distinct CDR3 sequences, approximately 10% of them singletons.

The source of this sequence is a human donor who donated a stem cell graft to a child with acute myeloid leukemia. The chain employs TRBV4-3 and TRBJ2-5; possible D gene TRBD1, 5 bases. The sequences come from PBMCs from the stem cell graft donor, collected from the stem cell graft. The CDR3 loop reads CASSQDVREGETQYF. CDR3 nucleotides: TGCGCCAGCAGCCAAGATGTCAGGGAAGGAGAGACCCAGTACTTC.